What follows are 14 T cell receptor beta chains derived from one specimen sequenced in a study of T cell clonality in common variable immunodeficiency. The data were produced by immunoSEQ multiplex PCR, yet TCRdb's version contains in-frame clones alone and is incomplete. The repertoire yields about 33,000 clones, none seen only once; the top ten contain around 4.5%. Sequenced sample: peripheral blood mononuclear cells. These receptors were taken from a person aged 18 to 75 in good health.

This clone was recorded many times. The read ends 3 residues early relative to the CDR3; the germline J gene fills the gap. V and J are TRBV6-2 or TRBV6-3 and TRBJ2-1, with D perhaps matching TRBD2 (6 bases). The V gene's germline CDR1 is MNHEY and CDR2 SVGEGT. This CDR3 spans 17 amino acids. V lost 5 bases and J lost 4, with 21 bases in between. The DNA read from the CDR3 is TGTGCCAGCAGTACTTTCCGGGATAGCGGCCTTTACAATGAG. Its protein product is CASSTFRDSGLYNE. The CDR3 in full is CASSTFRDSGLYNEQFF.

This clone was seen repeatedly, ten times or more. The CDR3 bases that were read are TGCAGTGCTAGAGATTCTTCGACACCCTATAGCAATCAGCCC. Translation gives CSARDSSTPYSNQP. The full-length CDR3 reads as CSARDSSTPYSNQPQHF. V is TRBV20-1 and J is TRBJ1-5; no firm D call. The read falls 3 residues short of the CDR3 end, and the missing part is taken from the germline J gene. This CDR3 contains 17 residues. CDR1 DFQATT and CDR2 SNEGSKA come from the germline V gene (reference sequence). Trimming took off 0 bases at V and 0 bases at J, with 15 bases between the two ends.

This clone was seen a handful of times. The read comes to an end 3 residues before the CDR3 does, leaving the germline J gene to fill in the end. The chain recombines TRBV19 with TRBJ2-3, with 7 bases that match TRBD1. Germline lookup yields CDR1 LNHDA and CDR2 SQIVND (reference sequence). The CDR3 totals 14 residues. Incomplete CDR3 DNA: TGTGCCACCAACAGGGGTGAAGGCAATCAGCCG. Amino acid sequence: CATNRGEGNQP. The complete CDR3 reads CATNRGEGNQPQYF.

This clone was found many times. The read finishes 3 residues shy of the CDR3 end, and the germline J gene is used to complete it. The chain links TRBV20-1 to TRBJ1-1; D gene uncertain. Germline values: CDR1 DFQATT, CDR2 SNEGSKA (reference sequence). The CDR3 totals 11 residues. The V and J ends lost 4 bases and 1 base respectively, with 4 bases between them. The covered CDR3 bases are TGCAGTGCTACAGGGAACACTGAA. Amino acids: CSATGNTE. The whole CDR3 is CSATGNTEAFF.

This clone occurred many times. From the germline J gene comes the end of the CDR3, since the read stops 3 residues before it. The chain has TRBV19 and TRBJ1-1, with 8 bases that match TRBD1. The J segment lost 4 bases and the V segment lost 1 base, leaving 5 bases of the junction unmatched. This CDR3 comprises 15 residues. Germline V CDR1 and CDR2: LNHDA, SQIVND (reference sequence). The CDR3 here is CASSIATGASTEAFF. Incomplete CDR3 DNA: TGTGCCAGTAGTATAGCGACAGGGGCGAGCACTGAA.

This clone has at least ten counts. Sequencing ends 3 residues short of the CDR3 end; the germline J gene provides the rest. The chain couples TRBV19 to TRBJ2-1; no clear D. The CDR3 sequence is 13 residues long. V was pared by 1 base and J by 6 bases, with 7 bases between. CDR1 is LNHDA and CDR2 is SQIVND in the germline V gene (reference sequence). Partial CDR3 DNA: TGTGCCAGTAGTATAGTTCACGGCAATGAG. Translated, it gives CASSIVHGNE. The entire CDR3 protein is CASSIVHGNEQFF.

This clone was counted between two and nine times. The read gets to within 3 residues of the CDR3 end, and the germline J gene fills in the rest. This chain connects TRBV7-9 to TRBJ2-5; a possible D gene is TRBD2 (6 bases). Germline values: CDR1 SEHNR, CDR2 FQNEAQ (reference sequence). Trimming cost V 5 bases and J 1 base, with 14 bases left between them. This CDR3 is 15 amino acids long. Partial CDR3 DNA: TGTGCCAGCAGCCCTGGGGGGAGTCGCCAAGAGACC. This sequence encodes CASSPGGSRQET. The CDR3 as a whole reads CASSPGGSRQETQYF.

This clone was counted only a few times. The sequence runs out 3 residues before the end of the CDR3; the remainder is reconstructed from the germline J gene. The chain is built from TRBV11-3 and TRBJ2-1; 7 bases align to TRBD2. In germline, CDR1 is SGHNT, CDR2 YENEEA. CDR3 size: 15 residues. With V trimmed by 7 bases and J by 4 bases, 10 bases remained unmatched. The CDR3 is CASIGGSGSYNEQFF. The sequenced CDR3 bases are TGTGCCAGCATCGGGGGGTCCGGGTCTTACAATGAG.

Details on this clone: The read ends 3 residues before the CDR3 terminus; that terminus is restored from the germline J gene. The rearrangement joins TRBV5-1 to TRBJ1-2, with D possibly TRBD1 on 5 matching bases. Germline lookup yields CDR1 SGHRS and CDR2 YFSETQ. This CDR3 region has 12 residues. Trimming left V 4 bases short and J 5 bases short, with 9 bases between. The part of the CDR3 DNA that was read is TGCGCCAGCAGCCAGGGAGGATATGGC. It encodes CASSQGGYG. Given in full, the CDR3 is CASSQGGYGYTF.

Notes on this clone: The read ends 3 residues shy of where the CDR3 ends; the end is completed using the germline J gene. This sequence joins TRBV6-1 and TRBJ1-1; D not resolved. Trimming left V 3 bases short and J 0 bases short, with 11 bases between. Germline CDR1 reads MNHNS; CDR2 reads SASEGT. CDR3 length equals 15 residues. Partial CDR3 DNA: TGTGCCAGCAGTGAGCGGGTTGGGGTGAACACTGAA. The encoded protein is CASSERVGVNTE. The CDR3 as a whole reads CASSERVGVNTEAFF.

This clone has at least ten counts. The read ends 3 residues before the CDR3 terminus; that terminus is restored from the germline J gene. The chain has TRBV7-3 and TRBJ1-2; 9 positions agree with TRBD1. CDR3 length equals 14 residues. Germline CDR1 and CDR2: SGHTA and FQGTGA. The junction had 7 bases not matched to a gene; V was cut back by 4 bases and J by 7 bases. Partial CDR3 DNA: TGTGCCAGCAGCTCGGGACAGGGTGTCGGTGGC. Its protein is CASSSGQGVGG. The complete CDR3 sequence is CASSSGQGVGGYTF.

This clone was seen repeatedly, ten times or more. The read is 3 residues too short to cover the CDR3 end, so that end is filled in from the germline J gene. The V and J genes are TRBV18 and TRBJ1-1, with 7 bases lining up with TRBD1. CDR1 is KGHSH and CDR2 is LQKENI in the germline V gene. V gave up 6 bases and J gave up 0 bases; unmatched junction bases: 4. The CDR3 is made up of 14 amino acids. The sequenced part of the CDR3 DNA is TGTGCCAGCTCTTCAGGGGGGATGAACACTGAA. Amino acid sequence: CASSSGGMNTE. The CDR3, in full, reads CASSSGGMNTEAFF.

This clone was found a few times. The read ends 3 residues shy of where the CDR3 ends; the end is completed using the germline J gene. The genes are TRBV30 and TRBJ2-7, with TRBD2 matching over 15 bases. J lost 3 bases, V lost 2 bases, and 11 bases had no gene match. CDR3 size: 18 residues. Per germline, CDR1 GTSNPN and CDR2 SVGIG (reference sequence). The CDR3 DNA, read in part, is TGTGCCTGGAGTCCGCGGACTAGCGGGAGGGCCCGGGTCTACGAG. This codes for CAWSPRTSGRARVYE. The CDR3 as a whole reads CAWSPRTSGRARVYEQYF.

About this clone itself: The CDR3 is cut off 3 residues early in the read; its end comes from the germline J gene. This chain connects TRBV2 to TRBJ2-3, with 7 bases that match TRBD1. The CDR3 extends over 14 amino acids. The germline V gene encodes CDR1 SNHLY and CDR2 FYNNEI. The CDR3 DNA, read in part, is TGTGCCAGCAGTGTCCAGGGGGTCTATCAGCCG. Translated: CASSVQGVYQP. The CDR3 in its entirety is CASSVQGVYQPQYF.